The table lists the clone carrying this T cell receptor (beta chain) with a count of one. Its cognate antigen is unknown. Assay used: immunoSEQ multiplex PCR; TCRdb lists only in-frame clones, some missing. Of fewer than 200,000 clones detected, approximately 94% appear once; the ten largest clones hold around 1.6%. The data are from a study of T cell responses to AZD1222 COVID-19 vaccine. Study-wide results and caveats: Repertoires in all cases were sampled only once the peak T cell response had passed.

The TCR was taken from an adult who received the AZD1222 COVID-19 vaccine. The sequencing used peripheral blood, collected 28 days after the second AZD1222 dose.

The CDR3 here is CASSYSPAFNEQFF. In DNA form, the CDR3 reads TGTGCCAGCAGTTATTCCCCCGCCTTCAATGAGCAGTTCTTC. V and J are TRBV6-5 and TRBJ2-1; no firm D call. Trimming took 3 bases from V and 6 from J, leaving 12 bases between them. The length of the CDR3 is 14 residues. The germline gives CDR1 MNHEY, CDR2 SVGAGI.